This T cell receptor beta chain was documented in a study of T cells in Graves' hyperthyroidism and ophthalmopathy. Study information: Peripheral blood sampling occurred at initial diagnosis, before any treatment. Study observations and caveats: Most clonotypes expanded in thyroid above 0.001 were likewise present in blood. Ophthalmopathy got predicted by the model a median about 6.5 months before its onset.

TCR beta CDR3 sequences were amplified from RNA transcripts. HTBI primers were used for first-round RT-PCR of the TCR CDR3. TCRdb re-analysed the multiplex PCR reads in MiXCR, keeping a single row per CDR3 protein. The repertoire holds hundreds of thousands of distinct CDR3 sequences, about 14% seen once, with 10% to 13% in the top ten. As for this clonotype: Its antigen is still unknown.

Each diagnosis was grounded in clinical symptoms, serum thyroxine and TRAb, thyroid ultrasound, and orbital computed tomography. The CDR3 runs 16 residues. The germline gives CDR1 MGHDK, CDR2 SYGVNS. The V gene lost 6 bases and the J gene lost 0 bases, with 15 bases spanning the gap. The sample comprised blood. This receptor was obtained from a young woman with Graves' hyperthyroidism. The chain carries TRBV25-1 and TRBJ2-1, with TRBD2 as a possible D gene (6 bases). CDR3 nucleotide sequence: TGTGCCAGCAGCAAACTAGCCCTGAGCTCCTACAATGAGCAGTTCTTC. Protein product: CASSKLALSSYNEQFF.